This T cell receptor beta chain was identified during a study of PD-1 blockade in mismatch repair-deficient tumors. CDR3 length equals 15 residues. V lost 6 bases to trimming and J lost 4 bases, with 17 bases between them. Germline CDR1 is SGHAT and CDR2 is FQNNGV. Method: immunoSEQ multiplex PCR; TCRdb's copy keeps in-frame clones and lacks some. The table shows about 120,000 clones, with around 87% occurring only once. The rearrangement links TRBV11-2 to TRBJ2-3, with D uncertain. The sequence was obtained from an adult with mismatch repair-deficient cancer. The specimen was peripheral blood, collected 44 weeks after starting pembrolizumab. The CDR3 here is CASSSLFPVPDTQYF. The CDR3 bases are TGTGCCAGCAGTTCCCTATTTCCAGTACCAGATACGCAGTATTTT. Full variable domain (outside the CDR3, taken from reference TRBV11-2 and TRBJ2-3): EAGVAQSPRYKIIEKRQSVAFWCNPISGHATLYWYQQILGQGPKLLIQFQNNGVVDDSQLPKDRFSAERLKGVDSTLKIQPAKLEDSAVYLCASSSLFPVPDTQYFGPGTRLTVL.